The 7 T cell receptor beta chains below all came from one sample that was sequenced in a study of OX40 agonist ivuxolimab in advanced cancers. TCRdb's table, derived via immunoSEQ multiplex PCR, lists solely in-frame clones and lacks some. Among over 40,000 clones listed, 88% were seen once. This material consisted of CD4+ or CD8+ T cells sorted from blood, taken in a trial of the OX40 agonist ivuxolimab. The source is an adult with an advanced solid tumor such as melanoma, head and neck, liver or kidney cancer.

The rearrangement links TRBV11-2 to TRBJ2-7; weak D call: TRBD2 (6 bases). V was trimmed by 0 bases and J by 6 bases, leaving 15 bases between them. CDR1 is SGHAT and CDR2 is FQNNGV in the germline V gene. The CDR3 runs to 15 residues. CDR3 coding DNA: TGTGCCAGCAGCTTAGACCCTAGCGTATTCTCCGAGCAGTACTTC. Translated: CASSLDPSVFSEQYF. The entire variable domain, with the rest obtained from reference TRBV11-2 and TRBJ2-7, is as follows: EAGVAQSPRYKIIEKRQSVAFWCNPISGHATLYWYQQILGQGPKLLIQFQNNGVVDDSQLPKDRFSAERLKGVDSTLKIQPAKLEDSAVYLCASSLDPSVFSEQYFGPGTRLTVT.

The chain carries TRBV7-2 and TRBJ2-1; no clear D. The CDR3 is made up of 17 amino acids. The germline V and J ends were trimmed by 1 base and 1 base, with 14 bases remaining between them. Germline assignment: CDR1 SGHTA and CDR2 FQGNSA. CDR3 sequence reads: CASSLGALGASYNEQFF. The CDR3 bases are TGTGCCAGCAGCTTAGGAGCCTTAGGAGCGTCCTACAATGAGCAGTTCTTC.

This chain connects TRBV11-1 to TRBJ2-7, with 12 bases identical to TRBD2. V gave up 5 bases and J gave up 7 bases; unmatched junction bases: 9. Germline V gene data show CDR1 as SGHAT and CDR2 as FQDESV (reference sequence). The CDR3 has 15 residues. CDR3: CASSRRTSGMWEQYF. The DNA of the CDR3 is TGTGCCAGCAGCAGGAGGACTAGCGGGATGTGGGAGCAGTACTTC.

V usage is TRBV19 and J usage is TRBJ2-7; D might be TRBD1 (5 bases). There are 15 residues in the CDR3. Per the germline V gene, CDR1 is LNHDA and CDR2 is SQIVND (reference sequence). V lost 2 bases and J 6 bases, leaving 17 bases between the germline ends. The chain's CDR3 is CASSISTRDPGEQYF. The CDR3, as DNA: TGTGCCAGTAGTATATCGACCAGGGATCCTGGCGAGCAGTACTTC.

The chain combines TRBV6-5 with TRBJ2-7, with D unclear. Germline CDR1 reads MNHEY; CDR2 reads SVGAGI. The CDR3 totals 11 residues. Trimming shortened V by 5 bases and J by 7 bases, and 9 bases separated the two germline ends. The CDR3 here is CASSVLPEQYF. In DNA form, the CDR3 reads TGTGCCAGCAGTGTTTTACCGGAGCAGTACTTC.

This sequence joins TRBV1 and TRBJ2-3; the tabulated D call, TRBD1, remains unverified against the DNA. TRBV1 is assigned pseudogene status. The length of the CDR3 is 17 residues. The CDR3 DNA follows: TGCACCAGCAGCCAATTTACGACAGGGGGTAACACAGATACGCAGTATTTT. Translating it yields CTSSQFTTGGNTDTQYF.

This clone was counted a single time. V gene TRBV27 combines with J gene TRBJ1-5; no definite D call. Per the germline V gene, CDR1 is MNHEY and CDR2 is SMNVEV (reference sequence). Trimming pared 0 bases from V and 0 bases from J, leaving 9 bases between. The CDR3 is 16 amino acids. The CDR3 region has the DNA TGTGCCAGCAGTTTATCAGGGCCCTATAGCAATCAGCCCCAGCATTTT. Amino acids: CASSLSGPYSNQPQHF.